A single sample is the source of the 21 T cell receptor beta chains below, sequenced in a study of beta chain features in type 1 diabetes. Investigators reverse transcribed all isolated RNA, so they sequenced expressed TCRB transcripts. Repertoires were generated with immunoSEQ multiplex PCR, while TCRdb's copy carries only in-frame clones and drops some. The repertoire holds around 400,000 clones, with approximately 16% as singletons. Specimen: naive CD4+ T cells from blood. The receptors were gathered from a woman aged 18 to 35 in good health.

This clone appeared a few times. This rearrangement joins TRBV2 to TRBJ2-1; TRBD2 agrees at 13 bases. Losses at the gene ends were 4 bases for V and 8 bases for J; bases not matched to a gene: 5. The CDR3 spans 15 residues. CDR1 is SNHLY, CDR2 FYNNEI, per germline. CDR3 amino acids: CASSGTSGRAHEQFF. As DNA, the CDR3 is TGTGCCAGCAGTGGAACTAGCGGGAGGGCCCATGAGCAGTTCTTC. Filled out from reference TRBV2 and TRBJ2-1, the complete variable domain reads EPEVTQTPSHQVTQMGQEVILRCVPISNHLYFYWYRQILGQKVEFLVSFYNNEISEKSEIFDDQFSVERPDGSNFTLKIRSTKLEDSAMYFCASSGTSGRAHEQFFGPGTRLTVL.

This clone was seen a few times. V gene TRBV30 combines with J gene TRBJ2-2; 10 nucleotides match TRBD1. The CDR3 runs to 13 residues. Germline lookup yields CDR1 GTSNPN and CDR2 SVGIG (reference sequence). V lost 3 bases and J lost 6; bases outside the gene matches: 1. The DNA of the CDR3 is TGTGCCTGGAGGGGACAGGGGTCCGGGGAGCTGTTTTTT. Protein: CAWRGQGSGELFF.

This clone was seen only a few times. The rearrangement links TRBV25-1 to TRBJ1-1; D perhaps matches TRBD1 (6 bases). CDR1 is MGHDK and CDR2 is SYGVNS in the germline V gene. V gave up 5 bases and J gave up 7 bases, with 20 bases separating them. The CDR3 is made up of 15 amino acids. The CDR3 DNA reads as TGTGCCAGCAGTTCCCTCTCCTGGGGGCTGGGTGAAGCTTTCTTT. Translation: CASSSLSWGLGEAFF. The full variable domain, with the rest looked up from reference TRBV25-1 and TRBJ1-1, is EADIYQTPRYLVIGTGKKITLECSQTMGHDKMYWYQQDPGMELHLIHYSYGVNSTEKGDLSSESTVSRIRTEHFPLTLESARPSHTSQYLCASSSLSWGLGEAFFGQGTRLTVV.

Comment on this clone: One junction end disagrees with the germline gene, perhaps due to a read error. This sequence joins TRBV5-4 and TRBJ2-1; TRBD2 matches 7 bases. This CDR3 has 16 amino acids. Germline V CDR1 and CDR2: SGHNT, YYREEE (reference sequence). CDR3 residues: CASSQGVRRERYEQFF. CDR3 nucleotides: TGCGCCAGCAGCCAAGGGGTGAGGCGGGAGCGGTATGAGCAGTTCTTC. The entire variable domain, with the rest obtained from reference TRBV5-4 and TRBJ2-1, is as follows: ETGVTQSPTHLIKTRGQQVTLRCSSQSGHNTVSWYQQALGQGPQFIFQYYREEENGRGNFPPRFSGLQFPNYSSELNVNALELDDSALYLCASSQGVRRERYEQFFGPGTRLTVL.

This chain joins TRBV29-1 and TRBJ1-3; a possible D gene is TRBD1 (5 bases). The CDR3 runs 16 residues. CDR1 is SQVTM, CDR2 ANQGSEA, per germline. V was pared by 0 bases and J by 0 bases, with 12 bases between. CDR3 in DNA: TGCAGCGTTGAAGATCGTGCAGGGCTCTCTGGAAACACCATATATTTT. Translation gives CSVEDRAGLSGNTIYF.

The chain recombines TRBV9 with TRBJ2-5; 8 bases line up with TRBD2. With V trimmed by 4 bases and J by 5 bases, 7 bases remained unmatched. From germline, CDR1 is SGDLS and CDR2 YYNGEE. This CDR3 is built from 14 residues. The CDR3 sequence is CASSTWTGGETQYF. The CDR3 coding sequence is TGTGCCAGCAGCACTTGGACGGGGGGGGAGACCCAGTACTTC.

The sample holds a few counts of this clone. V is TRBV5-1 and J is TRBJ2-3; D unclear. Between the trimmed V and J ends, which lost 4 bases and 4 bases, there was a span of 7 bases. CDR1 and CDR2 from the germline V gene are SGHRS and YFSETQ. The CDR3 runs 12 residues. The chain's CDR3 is CASSPLPDTQYF. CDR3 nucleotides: TGCGCCAGCAGCCCTCTCCCAGATACGCAGTATTTT.

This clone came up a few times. The CDR3 sequence is CASSHDRGNTEAFF. The CDR3 coding sequence is TGTGCCAGCTCCCACGACAGGGGAAACACTGAAGCTTTCTTT. The V gene is TRBV18, the J gene TRBJ1-1; 8 bases are a match to TRBD1. The CDR3 totals 14 residues. Germline CDR1 is KGHSH and CDR2 is LQKENI. The V segment lost 6 bases and the J segment 2 bases; nucleotides outside the gene matches: 5.

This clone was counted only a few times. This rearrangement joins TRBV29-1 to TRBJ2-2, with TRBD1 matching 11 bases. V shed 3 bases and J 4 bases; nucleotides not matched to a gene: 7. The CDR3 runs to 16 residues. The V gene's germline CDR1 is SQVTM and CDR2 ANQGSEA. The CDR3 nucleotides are TGCAGCGTTGAGCCCCGGGACAGGGGGGTCACCGGGGAGCTGTTTTTT. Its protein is CSVEPRDRGVTGELFF.

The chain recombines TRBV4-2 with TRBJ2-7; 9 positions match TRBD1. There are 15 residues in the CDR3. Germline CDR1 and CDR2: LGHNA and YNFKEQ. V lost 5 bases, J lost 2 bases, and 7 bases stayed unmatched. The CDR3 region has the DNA TGTGCCAGCAGCTCTCGGACAGGGGACCCCTACGAGCAGTACTTC. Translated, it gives CASSSRTGDPYEQYF.

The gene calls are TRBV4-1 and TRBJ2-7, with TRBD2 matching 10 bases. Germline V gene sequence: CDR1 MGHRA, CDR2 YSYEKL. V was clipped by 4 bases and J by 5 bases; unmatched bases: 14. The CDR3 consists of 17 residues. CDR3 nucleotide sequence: TGCGCCAGCAGCCGGGGGGGGAGGTGGCTAGCGGGAGACGAGCAGTACTTC. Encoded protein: CASSRGGRWLAGDEQYF.

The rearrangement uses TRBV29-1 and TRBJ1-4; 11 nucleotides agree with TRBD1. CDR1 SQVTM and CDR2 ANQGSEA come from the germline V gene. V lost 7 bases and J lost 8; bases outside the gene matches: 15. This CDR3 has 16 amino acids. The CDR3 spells CSARTGGAGFREKLFF. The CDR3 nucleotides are TGCAGCGCGAGGACAGGGGGCGCTGGTTTCCGGGAAAAACTGTTTTTT.

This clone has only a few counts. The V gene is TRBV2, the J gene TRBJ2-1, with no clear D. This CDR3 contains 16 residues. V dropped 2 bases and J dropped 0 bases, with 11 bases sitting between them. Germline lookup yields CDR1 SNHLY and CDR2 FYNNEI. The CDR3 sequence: CASSERLHRSYNEQFF. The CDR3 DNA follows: TGTGCCAGCAGTGAAAGACTCCACCGCTCCTACAATGAGCAGTTCTTC.

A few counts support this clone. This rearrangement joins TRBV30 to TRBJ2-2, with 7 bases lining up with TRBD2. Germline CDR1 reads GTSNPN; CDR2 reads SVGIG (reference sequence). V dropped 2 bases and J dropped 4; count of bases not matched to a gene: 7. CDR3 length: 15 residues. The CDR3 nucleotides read TGTGCCTGGAGTATTGGCCTAGCGGCCACCGGGGAGCTGTTTTTT. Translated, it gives CAWSIGLAATGELFF.

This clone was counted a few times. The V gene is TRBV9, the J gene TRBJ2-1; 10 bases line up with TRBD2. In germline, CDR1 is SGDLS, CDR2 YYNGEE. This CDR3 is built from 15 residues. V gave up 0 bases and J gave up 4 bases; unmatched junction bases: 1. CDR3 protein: CASSVATSGYNEQFF. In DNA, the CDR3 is TGTGCCAGCAGCGTAGCGACTAGCGGGTACAATGAGCAGTTCTTC.

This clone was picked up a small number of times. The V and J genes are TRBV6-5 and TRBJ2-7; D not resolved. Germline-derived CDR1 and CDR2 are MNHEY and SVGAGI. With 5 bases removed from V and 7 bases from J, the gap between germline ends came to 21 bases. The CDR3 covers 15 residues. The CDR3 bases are TGTGCCAGCAGTACCATGGTCAAATTGGCGAGGGAGCAGTACTTC. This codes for CASSTMVKLAREQYF.

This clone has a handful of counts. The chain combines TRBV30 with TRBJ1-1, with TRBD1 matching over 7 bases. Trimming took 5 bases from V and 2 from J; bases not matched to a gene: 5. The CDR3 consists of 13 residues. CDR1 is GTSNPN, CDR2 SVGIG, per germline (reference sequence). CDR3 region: CAWAGQANTEAFF. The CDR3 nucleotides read TGTGCCTGGGCAGGACAGGCAAACACTGAAGCTTTCTTT. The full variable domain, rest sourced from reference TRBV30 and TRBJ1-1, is SQTIHQWPATLVQPVGSPLSLECTVEGTSNPNLYWYRQAAGRGLQLLFYSVGIGQISSEVPQNLSASRPQDRQFILSSKKLLLSDSGFYLCAWAGQANTEAFFGQGTRLTVV.

CDR3 coding DNA: TGCAGTGCTAGAGTGGGGGGCGAGCAGTACTTC. This gives the protein CSARVGGEQYF. The chain links TRBV20-1 to TRBJ2-7, with a weak D call TRBD2 (6 bases). V shed 1 base and J shed 6 bases, with 7 bases lying between them. CDR1 is DFQATT, CDR2 SNEGSKA, per germline (reference sequence). CDR3 length equals 11 residues.

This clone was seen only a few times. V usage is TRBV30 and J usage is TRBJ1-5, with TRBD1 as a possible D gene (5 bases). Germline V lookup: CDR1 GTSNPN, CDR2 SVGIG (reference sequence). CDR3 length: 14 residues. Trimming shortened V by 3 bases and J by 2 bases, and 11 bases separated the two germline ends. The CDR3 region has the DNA TGTGCCTGGAGATACCAGGGCGGCAATCAGCCCCAGCATTTT. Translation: CAWRYQGGNQPQHF.

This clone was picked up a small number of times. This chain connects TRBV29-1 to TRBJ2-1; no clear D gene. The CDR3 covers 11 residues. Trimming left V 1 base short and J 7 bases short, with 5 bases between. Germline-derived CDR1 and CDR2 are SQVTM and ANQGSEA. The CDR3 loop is CSVEGANEQFF. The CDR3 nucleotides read TGCAGCGTTGAAGGGGCTAATGAGCAGTTCTTC.

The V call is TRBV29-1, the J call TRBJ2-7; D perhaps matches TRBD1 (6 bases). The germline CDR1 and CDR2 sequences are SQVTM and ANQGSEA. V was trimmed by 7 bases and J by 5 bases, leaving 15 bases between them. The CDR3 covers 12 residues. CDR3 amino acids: CSGSLGGNEQYF. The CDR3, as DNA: TGCAGCGGCTCTCTAGGGGGTAACGAGCAGTACTTC.